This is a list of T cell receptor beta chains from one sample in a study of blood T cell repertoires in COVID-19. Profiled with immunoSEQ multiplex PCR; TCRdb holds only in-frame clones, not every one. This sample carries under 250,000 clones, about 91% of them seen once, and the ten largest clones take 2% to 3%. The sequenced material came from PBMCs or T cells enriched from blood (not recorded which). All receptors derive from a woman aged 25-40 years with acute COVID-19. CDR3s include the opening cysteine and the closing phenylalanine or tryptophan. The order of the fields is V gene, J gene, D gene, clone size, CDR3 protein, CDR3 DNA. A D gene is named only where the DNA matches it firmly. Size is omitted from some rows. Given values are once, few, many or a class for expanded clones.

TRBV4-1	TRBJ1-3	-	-	CASSQLTGGNTIYF	TGCGCCAGCAGCCAACTGACAGGAGGAAACACCATATATTTT
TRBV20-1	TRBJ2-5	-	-	CSASIRLARYQETQYF	TGCAGTGCTAGTATCCGACTTGCGAGGTACCAAGAGACCCAGTACTTC
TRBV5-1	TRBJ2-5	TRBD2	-	CASSLTSGRETQYF	TGCGCCAGCAGCTTGACTAGCGGCAGGGAGACCCAGTACTTC
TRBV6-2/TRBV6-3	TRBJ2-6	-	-	CASSYYQAGANVLTF	TGTGCCAGCAGTTACTACCAGGCCGGGGCCAACGTCCTGACTTTC
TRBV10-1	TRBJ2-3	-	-	CASSESRNGGTDTQYF	TGCGCCAGCAGTGAGTCCCGTAACGGGGGCACAGATACGCAGTATTTT
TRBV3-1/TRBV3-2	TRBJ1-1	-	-	CASSHALYLEAFF	TGTGCCAGCAGCCATGCGCTTTACCTTGAAGCTTTCTTT
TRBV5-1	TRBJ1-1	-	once	CASSFRGGTEAFF	TGCGCCAGCAGCTTTAGGGGAGGGACTGAAGCTTTCTTT
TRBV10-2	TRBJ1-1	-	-	CASRDDYLNTEAFF	TGCGCCAGCAGAGATGACTATTTGAACACTGAAGCTTTCTTT
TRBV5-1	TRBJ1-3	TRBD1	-	CASSLIPTGAGNTIYF	TGCGCCAGCAGCTTGATCCCGACAGGGGCTGGAAACACCATATATTTT
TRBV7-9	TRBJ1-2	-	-	CASSLDPGDGYTF	TGTGCCAGCAGCTTAGATCCAGGGGATGGCTACACCTTC
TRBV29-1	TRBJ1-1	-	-	CSVEGAGRGNTEAFF	TGCAGCGTTGAGGGGGCGGGCAGGGGGAACACTGAAGCTTTCTTT
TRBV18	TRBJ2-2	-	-	CASSPRGATSGELFF	TGTGCCAGCTCCCCCAGGGGGGCAACCTCCGGGGAGCTGTTTTTT
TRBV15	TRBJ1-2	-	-	CATSRDRTGRFYGYTF	TGTGCCACCAGCAGAGATAGGACTGGTAGATTCTATGGCTACACCTTC
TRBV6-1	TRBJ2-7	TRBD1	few	CASSETPGGYEQYF	TGTGCCAGCAGTGAAACCCCAGGGGGCTACGAGCAGTACTTC
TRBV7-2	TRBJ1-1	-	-	CASSPWGTLNTEAFF	TGTGCCAGCAGCCCCTGGGGGACACTAAACACTGAAGCTTTCTTT
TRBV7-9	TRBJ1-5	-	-	CASSPGAHQPQHF	TGTGCCAGCAGCCCAGGGGCCCATCAGCCCCAGCATTTT
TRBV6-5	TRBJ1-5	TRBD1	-	CASTSVRTGIGPQHF	TGTGCCAGCACCTCTGTCCGGACAGGTATAGGGCCCCAGCATTTT